This T cell receptor beta chain derives from a study of response to subunit inactivated influenza vaccine. Overall study findings and caveats: Seasonal influenza vaccination, on each occasion, was suggested by the authors to recruit few new T cells.

This clonotype was counted a few times. Its antigen is not identified. Each CDR3 protein gets one entry after TCRdb re-called the RT-PCR reads with MiXCR. The sample yields around 710,000 distinct CDR3 sequences, about 14% seen once. The length of the CDR3 is 12 residues. Germline V gene lookup returns CDR1 MGHDK and CDR2 SYGVNS. The V end lost 6 bases, the J end lost 5 bases, and 10 bases lay between the germline ends. This chain joins TRBV25-1 and TRBJ2-5, with D unclear. Sequences were derived from PBMCs from blood, sampled less than 15 days before vaccination. The clonotype was recovered from a man over 45 who received an inactivated influenza vaccine. The CDR3 sequence is CASSVGSETQYF. CDR3 DNA sequence: TGTGCCAGCAGCGTTGGTAGTGAGACCCAGTACTTC.